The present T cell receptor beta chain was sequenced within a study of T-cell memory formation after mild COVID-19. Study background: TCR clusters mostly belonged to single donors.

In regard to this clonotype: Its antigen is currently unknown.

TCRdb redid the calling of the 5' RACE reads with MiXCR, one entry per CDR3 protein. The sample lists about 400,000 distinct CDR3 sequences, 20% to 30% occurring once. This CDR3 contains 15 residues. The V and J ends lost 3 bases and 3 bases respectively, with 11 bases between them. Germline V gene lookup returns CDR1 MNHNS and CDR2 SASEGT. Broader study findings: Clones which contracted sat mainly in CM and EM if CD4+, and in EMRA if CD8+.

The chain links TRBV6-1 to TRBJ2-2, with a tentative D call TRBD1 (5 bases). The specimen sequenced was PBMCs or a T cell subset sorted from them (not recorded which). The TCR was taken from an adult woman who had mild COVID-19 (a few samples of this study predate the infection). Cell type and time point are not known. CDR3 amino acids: CASSDEQGYTGELFF. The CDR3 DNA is TGTGCCAGCAGTGATGAGCAGGGATACACCGGGGAGCTGTTTTTT.